The clone carrying this T cell receptor beta chain was seen more than once but under ten times. The treatment: 15 Gy SBRT to primary tumor, nephrectomy 4 weeks later. These data originate in a study of radiation and T cells in renal cell carcinoma. From germline, CDR1 is SGDLS and CDR2 YYNGEE. This CDR3 comprises 17 residues. After removal of 1 base from V and 6 bases from J, the junction contained 15 bases not matched to a gene. Clones were read by immunoSEQ multiplex PCR, and TCRdb kept only the in-frame ones, dropping some. The table has several thousand clones, less than 75% seen once. The specimen was tumor tissue, collected from a patient whose treatment included radiotherapy and nephrectomy. The chain employs TRBV9 and TRBJ1-2; 7 bases are a match to TRBD1. The TCR comes from a man between 60 and 75 years old with renal cell carcinoma. CDR3 residues: CASSVNRGWDRINGYTF. In nucleotides, the CDR3 is TGTGCCAGCAGCGTAAACAGGGGATGGGACAGAATTAATGGCTACACCTTC.